One TCR beta chain is described in this entry. Under 3 months in duration, the ophthalmopathy in affected donors had moderate-to-severe activity, CAS ≥3 and NOSPECS ≥4. PBMCs stemmed from over 8.5 ml of fresh peripheral blood. The source of the sample is a study of Graves' ophthalmopathy and Graves' hyperthyroidism. Background on the study: Sampling took place at initial diagnosis, with peripheral blood obtained before any treatment.

The study amplified TCR beta CDR3 regions using RNA transcripts. First-round RT-PCR relied on HTBI primers, and a second-round multiplex PCR came next. TCRdb redid the calling of the multiplex PCR reads with MiXCR, one entry per CDR3 protein. The sample lists 45,000 to 60,000 distinct CDR3 sequences; under 55% were seen once. The trim removed 5 bases at V and 4 bases at J, leaving 3 bases unmatched. The length of the CDR3 is 14 residues. Input material: peripheral blood. The receptor's source is an adult woman with Graves' ophthalmopathy. The V and J genes are TRBV12-3 or TRBV12-4 and TRBJ1-3; 9 bases are shared with TRBD1. This CDR3 is CASSPGQGGNTIYF. The CDR3 nucleotides are TGTGCCAGCAGTCCGGGACAGGGCGGAAACACCATATATTTT.